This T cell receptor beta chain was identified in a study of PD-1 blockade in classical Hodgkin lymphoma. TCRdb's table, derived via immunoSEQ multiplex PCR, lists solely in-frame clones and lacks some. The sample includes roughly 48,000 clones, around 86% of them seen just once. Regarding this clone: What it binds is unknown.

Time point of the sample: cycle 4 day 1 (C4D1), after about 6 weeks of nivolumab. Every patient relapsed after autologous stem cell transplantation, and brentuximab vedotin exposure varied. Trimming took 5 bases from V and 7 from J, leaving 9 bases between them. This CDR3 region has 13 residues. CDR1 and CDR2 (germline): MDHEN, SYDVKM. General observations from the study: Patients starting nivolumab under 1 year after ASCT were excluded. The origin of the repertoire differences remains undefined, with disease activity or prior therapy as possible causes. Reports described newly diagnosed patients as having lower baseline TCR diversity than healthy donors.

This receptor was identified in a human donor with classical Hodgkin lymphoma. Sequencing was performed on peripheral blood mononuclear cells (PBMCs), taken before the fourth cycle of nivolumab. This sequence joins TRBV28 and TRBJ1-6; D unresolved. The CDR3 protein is CASSGLPNSPLHF. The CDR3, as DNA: TGTGCCAGCAGTGGTTTACCCAATTCACCCCTCCACTTT.